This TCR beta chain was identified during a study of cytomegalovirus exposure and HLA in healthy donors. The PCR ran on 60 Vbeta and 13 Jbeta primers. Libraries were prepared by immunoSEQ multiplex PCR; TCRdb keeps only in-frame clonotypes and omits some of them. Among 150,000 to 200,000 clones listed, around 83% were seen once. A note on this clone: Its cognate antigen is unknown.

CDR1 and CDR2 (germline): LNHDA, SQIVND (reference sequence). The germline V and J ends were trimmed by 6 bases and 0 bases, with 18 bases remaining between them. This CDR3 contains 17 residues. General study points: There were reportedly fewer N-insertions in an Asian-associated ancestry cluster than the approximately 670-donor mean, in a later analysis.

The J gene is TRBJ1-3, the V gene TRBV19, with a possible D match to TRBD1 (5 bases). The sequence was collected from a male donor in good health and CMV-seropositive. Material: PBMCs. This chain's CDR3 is CASSPLLGDSSGNTIYF. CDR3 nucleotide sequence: TGTGCCAGTAGCCCCCTCCTAGGGGACTCCTCTGGAAACACCATATATTTT. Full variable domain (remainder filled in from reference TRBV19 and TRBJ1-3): DGGITQSPKYLFRKEGQNVTLSCEQNLNHDAMYWYRQDPGQGLRLIYYSQIVNDFQKGDIAEGYSVSREKKESFPLTVTSAQKNPTAFYLCASSPLLGDSSGNTIYFGEGSWLTVV.